These 5 T cell receptor beta chains originate from one sample sequenced in a study of human T cells and chemical hapten exposure. One entry per CDR3 protein, called by TCRdb with MiXCR from the RACE reads. The sample records 180,000 or so distinct CDR3 sequences, more than 20% being singletons. Time point given: patch test 3, about 24 weeks after DPC sensitization. The treatment denotes: therapeutic diphenylcyclopropenone sensitization with weekly scalp DPC. Sequencing was performed on whole blood, taken in connection with sensitization to the hapten diphenylcyclopropenone (DPC). These receptors all come from a woman aged 40 to 49 with alopecia areata. Some clones in this sample may be carry-over from other donors' samples.

This clonotype was detected only a few times. For the CDR3, the DNA is TGTGCCATCAGTGAGACAGGTTACAATGAGCAGTTCTTC. As protein: CAISETGYNEQFF. This rearrangement joins TRBV10-3 to TRBJ2-1, with TRBD1 as a possible D gene (5 bases). Per the germline V gene, CDR1 is ENHRY and CDR2 is SYGVKD. The V end was cut by 2 bases, the J end by 4 bases, with 6 bases between. This CDR3 comprises 13 residues.

This clonotype turned up a few times. In nucleotides, the CDR3 is TGTGCCAGCAGTCTCGAAGGACTAGCGGGACTCAATGAGCAGTTCTTC. This codes for CASSLEGLAGLNEQFF. The rearrangement uses TRBV6-4 and TRBJ2-1; 12 nucleotides agree with TRBD2. The CDR3 loop spans 16 amino acids. After removal of 5 bases from V and 6 bases from J, the junction contained 8 bases not matched to a gene. CDR1 MRHNA and CDR2 SNTAGT come from the germline V gene.

This clonotype was observed at least ten times. V gene TRBV15 combines with J gene TRBJ1-1; no reliable D call. Germline loops: CDR1 LNHNV, CDR2 YYDKDF (reference sequence). There are 14 residues in the CDR3. Trimming removed 1 base from V and 4 bases from J, with 10 bases in between. The CDR3 loop reads CATSRASQGTEAFF. CDR3 bases: TGTGCCACCAGCAGAGCAAGCCAAGGCACTGAAGCTTTCTTT.

The chain joins TRBV4-3 to TRBJ2-1, with 9 bases identical to TRBD2. In germline, CDR1 is LGHNA, CDR2 YSLEER. V shed 1 base, J shed 4 bases, and the junction held 14 bases outside the gene matches. The CDR3 length is 19 residues. In DNA form, the CDR3 reads TGCGCCAGCAGCCAAGGGAGGTTCGCGGGAGGGCCGGGATACAATGAGCAGTTCTTC. Encoded protein: CASSQGRFAGGPGYNEQFF.

J is TRBJ2-1 and V is TRBV12-3 or TRBV12-4; 7 positions match TRBD1. The CDR3 covers 14 residues. V lost 6 bases, J lost 6 bases, and 8 bases stayed unmatched. CDR3 loop: CASRMTGKINEQFF. The DNA of the CDR3 is TGTGCCAGCAGAATGACAGGGAAGATCAATGAGCAGTTCTTC.